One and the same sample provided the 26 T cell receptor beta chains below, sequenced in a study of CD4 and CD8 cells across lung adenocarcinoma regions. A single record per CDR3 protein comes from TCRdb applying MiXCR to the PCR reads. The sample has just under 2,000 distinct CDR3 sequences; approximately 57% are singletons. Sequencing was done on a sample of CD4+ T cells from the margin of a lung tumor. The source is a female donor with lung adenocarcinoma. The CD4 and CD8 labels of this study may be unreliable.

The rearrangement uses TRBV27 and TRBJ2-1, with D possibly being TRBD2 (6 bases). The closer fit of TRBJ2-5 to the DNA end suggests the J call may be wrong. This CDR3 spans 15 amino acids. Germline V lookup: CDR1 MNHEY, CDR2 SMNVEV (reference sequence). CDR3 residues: CASTNLGGDRNTQYF. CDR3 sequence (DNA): TGTGCCAGCACCAACCTCGGCGGGGACCGAAACACCCAGTACTTC.

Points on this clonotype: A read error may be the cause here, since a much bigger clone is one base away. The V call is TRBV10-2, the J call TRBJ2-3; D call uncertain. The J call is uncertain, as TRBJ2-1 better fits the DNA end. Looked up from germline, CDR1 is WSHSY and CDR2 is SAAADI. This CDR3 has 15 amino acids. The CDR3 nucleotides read TGCGCCAGCAGTGAGATGTCGACGGTCTCCTACGAGCAGTTCTTC. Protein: CASSEMSTVSYEQFF.

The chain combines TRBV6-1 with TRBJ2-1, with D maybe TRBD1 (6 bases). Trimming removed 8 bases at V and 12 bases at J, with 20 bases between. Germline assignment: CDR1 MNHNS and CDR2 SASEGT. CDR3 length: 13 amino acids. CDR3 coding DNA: TGTGCCAGCTCCCGGGACACCCCCCATTTGCAGTTCTTC. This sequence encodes CASSRDTPHLQFF.

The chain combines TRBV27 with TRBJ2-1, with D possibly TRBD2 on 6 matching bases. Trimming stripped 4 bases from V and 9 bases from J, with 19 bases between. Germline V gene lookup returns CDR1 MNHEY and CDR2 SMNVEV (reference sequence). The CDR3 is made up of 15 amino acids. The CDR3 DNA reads TGTGCCAGCAGTTCAGCGACTAGGACCGTCCCTGAGCAGTTCTTC. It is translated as CASSSATRTVPEQFF.

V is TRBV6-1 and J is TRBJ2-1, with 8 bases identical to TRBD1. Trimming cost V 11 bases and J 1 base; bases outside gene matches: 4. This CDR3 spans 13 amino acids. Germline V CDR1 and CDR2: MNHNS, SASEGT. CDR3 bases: TGTGCCGGAGGACAGGGTTCCTACAATGAGCAGTTCTTC. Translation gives CAGGQGSYNEQFF.

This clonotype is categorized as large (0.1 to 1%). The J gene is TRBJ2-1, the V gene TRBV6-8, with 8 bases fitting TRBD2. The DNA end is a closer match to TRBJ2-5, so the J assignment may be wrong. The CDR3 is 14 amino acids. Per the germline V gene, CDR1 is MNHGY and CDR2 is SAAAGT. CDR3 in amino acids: CASSFSGASETQYF. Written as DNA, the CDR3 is TGTGCCAGCAGTTTTAGCGGGGCGTCAGAGACCCAGTACTTC.

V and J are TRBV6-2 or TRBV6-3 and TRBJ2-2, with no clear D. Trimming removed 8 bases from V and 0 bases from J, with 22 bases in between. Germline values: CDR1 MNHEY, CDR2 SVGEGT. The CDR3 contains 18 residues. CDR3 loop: CASAPVPRMVTNTGELFF. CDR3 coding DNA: TGTGCCAGCGCCCCGGTCCCACGGATGGTAACGAACACCGGGGAGCTGTTTTTT.

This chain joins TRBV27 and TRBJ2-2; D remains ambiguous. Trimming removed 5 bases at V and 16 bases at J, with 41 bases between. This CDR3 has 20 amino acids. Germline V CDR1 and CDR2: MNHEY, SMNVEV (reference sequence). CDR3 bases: TGTGCCAGCAGTCGAACCGAAAAGCTTCCCTGGATTTCGAACACCGAGACGCAGTTTTTT. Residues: CASSRTEKLPWISNTETQFF.

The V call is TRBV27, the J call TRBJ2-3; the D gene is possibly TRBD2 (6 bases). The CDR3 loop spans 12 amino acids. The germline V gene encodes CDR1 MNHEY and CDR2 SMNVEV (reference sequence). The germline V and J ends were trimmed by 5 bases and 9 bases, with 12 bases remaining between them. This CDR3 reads CASSINRGTQYF. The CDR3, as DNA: TGTGCCAGCAGTATAAACCGGGGGACGCAGTATTTT.

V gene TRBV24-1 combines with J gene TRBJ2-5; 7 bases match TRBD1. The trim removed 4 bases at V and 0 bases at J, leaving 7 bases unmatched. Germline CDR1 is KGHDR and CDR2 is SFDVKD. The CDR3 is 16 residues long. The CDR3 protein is CATSDLGTEYQETQYF. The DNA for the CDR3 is TGTGCCACCAGTGACCTCGGGACAGAGTACCAAGAGACCCAGTACTTC.

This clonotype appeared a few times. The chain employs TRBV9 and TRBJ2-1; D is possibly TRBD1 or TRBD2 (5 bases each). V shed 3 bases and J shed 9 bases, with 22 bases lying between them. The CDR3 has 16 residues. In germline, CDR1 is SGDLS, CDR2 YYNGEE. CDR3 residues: CASSETRDLGEGEQFF. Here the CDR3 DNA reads TGTGCCAGCAGCGAAACCCGGGACCTCGGTGAGGGTGAGCAGTTCTTC.

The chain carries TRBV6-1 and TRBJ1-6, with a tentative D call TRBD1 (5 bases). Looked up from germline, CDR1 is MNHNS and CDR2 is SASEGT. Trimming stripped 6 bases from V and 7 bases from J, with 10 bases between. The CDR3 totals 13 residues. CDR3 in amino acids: CASRLRVNSPLHF. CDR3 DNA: TGTGCCAGCAGGCTCAGGGTCAATTCACCCCTCCACTTT.

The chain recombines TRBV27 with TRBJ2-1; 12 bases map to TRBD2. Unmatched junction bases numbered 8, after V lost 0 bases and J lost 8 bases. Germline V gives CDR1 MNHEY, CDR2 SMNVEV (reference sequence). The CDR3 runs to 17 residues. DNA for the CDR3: TGTGCCAGCAGTTTATCGGCCAGACTAGCGGGAGCACATGAGCAGTTCTTC. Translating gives CASSLSARLAGAHEQFF.

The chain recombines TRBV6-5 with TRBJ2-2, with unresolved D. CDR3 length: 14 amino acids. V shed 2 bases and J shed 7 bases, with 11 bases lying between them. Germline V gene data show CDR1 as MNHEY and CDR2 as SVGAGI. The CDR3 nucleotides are TGTGCCAGCAGTTACACGACTGGCCGCGGGGAGCTGTTTTTT. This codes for CASSYTTGRGELFF.

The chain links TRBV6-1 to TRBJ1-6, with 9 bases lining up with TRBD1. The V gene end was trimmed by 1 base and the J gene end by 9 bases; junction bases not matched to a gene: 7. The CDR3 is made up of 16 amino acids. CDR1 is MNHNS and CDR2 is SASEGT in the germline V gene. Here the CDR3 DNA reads TGTGCCAGCAGTGAAGATCGAGGGACAGGGCTTTCACCCCTCCACTTT. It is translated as CASSEDRGTGLSPLHF.

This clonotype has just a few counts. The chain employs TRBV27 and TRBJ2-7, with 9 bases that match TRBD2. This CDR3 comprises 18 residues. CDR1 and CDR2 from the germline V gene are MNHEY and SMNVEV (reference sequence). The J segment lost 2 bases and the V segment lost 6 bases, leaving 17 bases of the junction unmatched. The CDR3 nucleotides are TGTGCCAGCAGCCCACTTGGGGGACCGCGGGAGGGGACCTACGAGCAGTACGTC. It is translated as CASSPLGGPREGTYEQYV.

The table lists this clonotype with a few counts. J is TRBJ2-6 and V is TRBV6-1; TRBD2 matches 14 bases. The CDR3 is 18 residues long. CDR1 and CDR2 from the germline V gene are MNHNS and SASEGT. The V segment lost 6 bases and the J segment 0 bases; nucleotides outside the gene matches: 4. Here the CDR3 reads CASSRTSGRSSGANVLTF. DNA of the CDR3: TGTGCCAGCAGCAGGACTAGCGGGAGGTCCTCTGGGGCCAACGTCCTGACTTTC.

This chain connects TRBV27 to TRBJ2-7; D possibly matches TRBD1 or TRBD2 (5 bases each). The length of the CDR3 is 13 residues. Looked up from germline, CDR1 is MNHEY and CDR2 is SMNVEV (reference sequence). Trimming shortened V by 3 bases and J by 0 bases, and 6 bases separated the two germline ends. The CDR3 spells CASSFGASYEQYF. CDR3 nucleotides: TGTGCCAGCAGTTTCGGGGCCTCCTACGAGCAGTACTTC.

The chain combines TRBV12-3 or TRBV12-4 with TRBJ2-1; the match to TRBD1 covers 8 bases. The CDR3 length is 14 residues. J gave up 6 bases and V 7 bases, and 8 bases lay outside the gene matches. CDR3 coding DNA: TGTGCCAGCATTTCGGACAGGGCTCCCAATGAGCAGTTCTTC. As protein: CASISDRAPNEQFF.

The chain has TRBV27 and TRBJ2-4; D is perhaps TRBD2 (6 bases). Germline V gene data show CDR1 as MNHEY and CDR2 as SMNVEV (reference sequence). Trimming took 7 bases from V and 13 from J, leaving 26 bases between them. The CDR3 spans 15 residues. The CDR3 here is CASTNLGGDQDTQYF. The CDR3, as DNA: TGTGCCAGCACCAACCTCGGCGGGGACCAAGACACCCAGTACTTC.

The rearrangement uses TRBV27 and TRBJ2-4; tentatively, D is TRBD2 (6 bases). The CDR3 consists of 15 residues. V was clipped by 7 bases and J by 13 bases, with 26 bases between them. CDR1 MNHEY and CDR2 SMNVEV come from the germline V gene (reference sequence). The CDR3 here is CASTNVGGEGNTQYF. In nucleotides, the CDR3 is TGTGCCAGCACCAACGTCGGCGGGGAAGGAAACACCCAGTACTTC.

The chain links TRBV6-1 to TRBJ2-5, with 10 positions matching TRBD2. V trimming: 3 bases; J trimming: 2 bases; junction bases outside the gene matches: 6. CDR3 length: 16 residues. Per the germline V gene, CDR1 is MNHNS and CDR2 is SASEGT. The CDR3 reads CASSDYASGGQETQYF. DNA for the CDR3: TGTGCCAGCAGTGATTATGCTAGCGGGGGTCAAGAGACCCAGTACTTC.

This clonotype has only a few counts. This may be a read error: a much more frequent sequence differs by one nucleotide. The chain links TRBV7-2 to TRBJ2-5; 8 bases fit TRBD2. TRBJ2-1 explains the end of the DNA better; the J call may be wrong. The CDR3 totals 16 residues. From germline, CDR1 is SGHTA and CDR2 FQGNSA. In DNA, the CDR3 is TGTGCCAGCAGCAACACTGGGGGCGTGGAGCGGGAGACCCAGTTCTTC. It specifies CASSNTGGVERETQFF.

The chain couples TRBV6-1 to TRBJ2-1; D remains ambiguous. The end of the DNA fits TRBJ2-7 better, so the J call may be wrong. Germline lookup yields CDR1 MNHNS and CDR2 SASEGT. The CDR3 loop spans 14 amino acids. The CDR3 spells CASSESARSGEQYF. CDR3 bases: TGTGCCAGCAGTGAATCTGCCAGGTCGGGCGAGCAGTACTTC.

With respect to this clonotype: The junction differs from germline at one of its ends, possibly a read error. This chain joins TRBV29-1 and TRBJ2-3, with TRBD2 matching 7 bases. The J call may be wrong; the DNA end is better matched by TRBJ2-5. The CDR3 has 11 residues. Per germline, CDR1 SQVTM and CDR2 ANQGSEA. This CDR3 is CSVDAGESQYF. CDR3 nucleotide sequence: TGCAGCGTTGACGCGGGAGAGTCCCAGTACTTC.

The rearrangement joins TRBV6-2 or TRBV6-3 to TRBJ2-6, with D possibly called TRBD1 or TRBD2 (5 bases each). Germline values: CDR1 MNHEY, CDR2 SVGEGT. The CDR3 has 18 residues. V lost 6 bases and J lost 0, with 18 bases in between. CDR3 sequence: CASSLRGEGVSGANVLTF. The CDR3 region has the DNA TGTGCCAGCAGCCTTCGAGGGGAAGGGGTCTCTGGGGCCAACGTCCTGACTTTC.